Each of the 19 T cell receptor beta chains below was sequenced from the same sample in a study of blood T cell repertoires in COVID-19. Profiled with immunoSEQ multiplex PCR; TCRdb holds only in-frame clones, not every one. The data contain some 40,000 clones, roughly three quarters of them seen just once; the ten biggest clones take up around 15%. The sample taken for sequencing was peripheral blood. The receptors derive from a man between 65 and 79 years old with acute or convalescent COVID-19.

This clone was counted between two and nine times. The chain employs TRBV29-1 and TRBJ1-1; 7 bases align to TRBD1. Germline lookup yields CDR1 SQVTM and CDR2 ANQGSEA. This CDR3 region has 13 residues. With V trimmed by 4 bases and J by 0 bases, 2 bases remained unmatched. This CDR3 reads CSVGQGLNTEAFF. DNA for the CDR3: TGCAGCGTTGGACAGGGATTGAACACTGAAGCTTTCTTT.

The gene calls are TRBV6-2 or TRBV6-3 and TRBJ1-2, with D possibly being TRBD1 (6 bases). The CDR3 has 14 amino acids. CDR1 is MNHEY, CDR2 SVGEGT, per germline. Deletions cut 2 bases from V and 2 bases from J, with 9 bases between. The CDR3 region has the DNA TGTGCCAGCAGTTACCTAGGACAGAACTATGGCTACACCTTC. This gives the protein CASSYLGQNYGYTF.

This sequence joins TRBV19 and TRBJ2-7; 9 bases line up with TRBD1. The J segment lost 5 bases and the V segment lost 6 bases, leaving 14 bases of the junction unmatched. Germline V CDR1 and CDR2: LNHDA, SQIVND (reference sequence). The CDR3 has 16 residues. The CDR3 coding sequence is TGTGCCAGTAGGCCCTCACCGGGACAGGGAATCCACGAGCAGTACTTC. Translation: CASRPSPGQGIHEQYF.

This chain links TRBV5-4 with TRBJ1-1, with TRBD1 as a possible D gene (6 bases). The germline CDR1 and CDR2 sequences are SGHNT and YYREEE (reference sequence). The CDR3 has 15 residues. V lost 4 bases, J lost 0 bases, and 13 bases lay in between. In nucleotides, the CDR3 is TGTGCCAGCAGCGTCGACAGGCCGTTGAACACTGAAGCTTTCTTT. It encodes CASSVDRPLNTEAFF.

V usage is TRBV19 and J usage is TRBJ2-3; D call uncertain. CDR1 and CDR2 (germline): LNHDA, SQIVND (reference sequence). Trimming took off 5 bases at V and 4 bases at J, with 7 bases between the two ends. The CDR3 runs 12 residues. The CDR3 spells CASSAWSDTQYF. The CDR3 bases are TGTGCCAGTAGTGCGTGGTCAGATACGCAGTATTTT.

As regards this clone: Within the sample, other DNA sequences also encode this same CDR3. The rearrangement joins TRBV28 to TRBJ1-5; maybe TRBD1 (5 bases). With 3 bases removed from V and 1 base from J, the gap between germline ends came to 10 bases. Germline lookup yields CDR1 MDHEN and CDR2 SYDVKM. The CDR3 sequence is 15 residues long. CDR3: CASSFSGGSNQPQHF. The CDR3 DNA reads TGTGCCAGCAGTTTCTCGGGGGGAAGCAATCAGCCCCAGCATTTT.

This chain joins TRBV6-2 or TRBV6-3 and TRBJ1-2; TRBD1 matches at 7 bases. V lost 4 bases, J lost 2 bases, and 4 bases stayed unmatched. In germline, CDR1 is MNHEY, CDR2 SVGEGT. CDR3 length: 14 residues. CDR3 coding DNA: TGTGCCAGCAGTTCCTTGGGACAGAACTATGGCTACACCTTC. Encoded protein: CASSSLGQNYGYTF.

The V gene is TRBV4-1, the J gene TRBJ2-2; TRBD1 is a possible D gene (6 bases). The CDR3 spans 15 residues. The germline gives CDR1 MGHRA, CDR2 YSYEKL. The V gene lost 3 bases and the J gene lost 2 bases, with 10 bases spanning the gap. In DNA form, the CDR3 reads TGCGCCAGCAGCCATGCGGACAGAAACACCGGGGAGCTGTTTTTT. Its translation: CASSHADRNTGELFF.

The rearrangement uses TRBV2 and TRBJ1-3, with TRBD1 identical over 8 bases. Germline values: CDR1 SNHLY, CDR2 FYNNEI. V trimming: 7 bases; J trimming: 0 bases; junction bases outside the gene matches: 5. The CDR3 has 15 amino acids. CDR3 DNA sequence: TGTGCCAGCACCCCGACAGGGGCCTCTGGAAACACCATATATTTT. Amino acids: CASTPTGASGNTIYF.

The CDR3 nucleotides read TGTGCCATCAGTGACCAGAACCCGGGACAGGGGCGATACAATGAGCAGTTCTTC. Amino acid sequence: CAISDQNPGQGRYNEQFF. The rearrangement joins TRBV10-3 to TRBJ2-1, with TRBD1 identical over 10 bases. V shed 3 bases, J shed 4 bases, and the junction held 12 bases outside the gene matches. The germline V gene has CDR1 ENHRY and CDR2 SYGVKD. This CDR3 comprises 18 residues.

V is TRBV3-1 (or the pseudogene TRBV3-2) and J is TRBJ1-2; 9 positions agree with TRBD1. This CDR3 region has 15 residues. V lost 0 bases and J lost 7; bases outside the gene matches: 6. Germline V CDR1 and CDR2: LGHDT, YNNKEL (reference sequence). CDR3 in DNA: TGTGCCAGCAGCCAAGAATTAACAGGGGGCTTTGGCTACACCTTC. It specifies CASSQELTGGFGYTF.

The CDR3 spells CASSLGTANYGYTF. The CDR3 DNA reads TGTGCCAGCAGCTTAGGCACAGCTAACTATGGCTACACCTTC. V usage is TRBV7-9 and J usage is TRBJ1-2; D is undetermined. The V gene lost 1 base and the J gene lost 0 bases, with 6 bases spanning the gap. Germline CDR1 SEHNR, CDR2 FQNEAQ (reference sequence). This CDR3 is built from 14 residues. Full variable domain (rest looked up from reference TRBV7-9 and TRBJ1-2): DTGVSQNPRHKITKRGQNVTFRCDPISEHNRLYWYRQTLGQGPEFLTYFQNEAQLEKSRLLSDRFSAERPKGSFSTLEIQRTEQGDSAMYLCASSLGTANYGYTFGSGTRLTVV.

The chain joins TRBV4-3 to TRBJ2-7; tentative D call: TRBD1 (8 bases). Germline-derived CDR1 and CDR2 are LGHNA and YSLEER. The V and J ends lost 2 bases and 6 bases respectively, with 14 bases between them. The CDR3 consists of 14 residues. The CDR3 nucleotides read TGCGCCAGCAGCCAAAAACAGGGGGGGATCGAGCAGTACTTC. Encoded protein: CASSQKQGGIEQYF.

V is TRBV29-1 and J is TRBJ2-3, with 8 bases that match TRBD2. This CDR3 has 15 amino acids. Per germline, CDR1 SQVTM and CDR2 ANQGSEA. V shed 4 bases, J shed 1 base, and the junction held 7 bases outside the gene matches. The CDR3 spells CSVVAGGLRTDTQYF. For the CDR3, the DNA is TGCAGCGTTGTTGCGGGAGGTCTCCGCACAGATACGCAGTATTTT.

The gene calls are TRBV11-2 and TRBJ2-7; TRBD1 matches at 9 bases. Germline values: CDR1 SGHAT, CDR2 FQNNGV. The CDR3 extends over 14 amino acids. V gave up 10 bases and J gave up 1 base; unmatched junction bases: 8. The CDR3 DNA follows: TGTGCCATCGTGCGGGACAGGGAATCCTACGAGCAGTACTTC. It specifies CAIVRDRESYEQYF.

The chain uses TRBV12-3 or TRBV12-4 and TRBJ2-5, with no clear D. Deletions cut 6 bases from V and 4 bases from J, with 6 bases between. This CDR3 comprises 11 residues. CDR3 bases: TGTGCCAGCAGCAGTACAGAGACCCAGTACTTC. Translated: CASSSTETQYF.

This clone was counted a single time. The chain combines TRBV5-1 with TRBJ1-1; 7 bases map to TRBD1. The germline CDR1 and CDR2 sequences are SGHRS and YFSETQ. This CDR3 contains 17 residues. V lost 3 bases, J lost 1 base, and 12 bases stayed unmatched. CDR3 region: CASSSISRGLGNTEAFF. The CDR3 DNA reads as TGCGCCAGCAGCTCGATTAGCAGGGGGTTAGGGAACACTGAAGCTTTCTTT.

The J gene is TRBJ1-5, the V gene TRBV10-2; D is perhaps TRBD1 (5 bases). CDR1 and CDR2 (germline): WSHSY, SAAADI. The CDR3 has 14 residues. The germline V and J ends were trimmed by 7 bases and 2 bases, with 12 bases remaining between them. DNA for the CDR3: TGCGCCAGCAAGGCAGGGCTCGGCAATCAGCCCCAGCATTTT. It codes for CASKAGLGNQPQHF.

The chain couples TRBV5-1 to TRBJ1-2, with D maybe TRBD1 (5 bases). The length of the CDR3 is 13 residues. Germline values: CDR1 SGHRS, CDR2 YFSETQ. Trimming took 0 bases from V and 5 from J, leaving 8 bases between them. The DNA for the CDR3 is TGCGCCAGCAGCTTGGATCAGGGTTATGGCTACACCTTC. It encodes CASSLDQGYGYTF. The full variable domain, rest sourced from reference TRBV5-1 and TRBJ1-2, is KAGVTQTPRYLIKTRGQQVTLSCSPISGHRSVSWYQQTPGQGLQFLFEYFSETQRNKGNFPGRFSGRQFSNSRSEMNVSTLELGDSALYLCASSLDQGYGYTFGSGTRLTVV.